This T cell receptor beta chain was found in a study of T cell clonality in common variable immunodeficiency. Both groups were predominantly of Caucasian heritage. General study results and limits: Fewer deletions and N-nucleotide insertions were reportedly seen in common variable immunodeficiency TCR beta sequences. Links between repertoire features and CVID complications were heterogeneity-limited. Shared TCRbeta clones were fewer between CVID subjects than controls.

This clone is judged medium-sized. Its antigen is unknown. The CDR3 end is not reached by the read, which stops 3 residues before it; the germline J gene fills it in. Produced via immunoSEQ multiplex PCR; TCRdb's table is partial and in-frame only. The sample has tens of thousands of clones, none seen only once; the top ten hold more than 3%. Losses at the gene ends were 6 bases for V and 6 bases for J; bases not matched to a gene: 8. The CDR3 spans 15 residues. Germline V CDR1 and CDR2: SNHLY, FYNNEI. The genes are TRBV2 and TRBJ1-2; 12 bases agree with TRBD1. The material sequenced was peripheral blood mononuclear cells. This TCR derives from a person aged 18-69 years in good health. CDR3 sequence: CASSRDRGRVNGYTF. The CDR3 DNA, read in part, is TGTGCCAGCAGCCGGGACAGGGGGCGAGTGAATGGC.